The 31 T cell receptor beta chains in this list originate from one sample, sequenced in a study of cytomegalovirus exposure and HLA in healthy donors. PCR employed 60 Vbeta and 13 Jbeta primers. Data came from immunoSEQ multiplex PCR; TCRdb stores just in-frame clones and leaves some out. This sample has under 200,000 clones, with roughly 65% found just once. Sequencing was done on a sample of PBMCs. All receptors derive from a young woman in good health and CMV-seropositive.

This clone has a handful of counts. This chain joins TRBV6-5 and TRBJ1-1; 9 nucleotides align to TRBD1. From germline, CDR1 is MNHEY and CDR2 SVGAGI. This CDR3 has 14 residues. Trimming took 5 bases from V and 5 from J; bases not matched to a gene: 6. The CDR3 DNA sequence: TGTGCCAGCAGTCGACGACAGGGGGGAACTGAAGCTTTCTTT. Translating gives CASSRRQGGTEAFF.

The table lists this clone with a few counts. This chain joins TRBV19 and TRBJ2-1; D is unresolved. The germline CDR1 and CDR2 sequences are LNHDA and SQIVND (reference sequence). The CDR3 extends over 15 amino acids. V lost 5 bases to trimming and J lost 0 bases, with 11 bases between them. CDR3 in DNA: TGTGCCAGTAGTGTTGACAAGAGCTCCTACAATGAGCAGTTCTTC. Protein: CASSVDKSSYNEQFF.

The rearrangement links TRBV15 to TRBJ2-5, with D perhaps TRBD2 (6 bases). The CDR3 is 15 residues long. V lost 3 bases and J 4 bases, leaving 15 bases between the germline ends. Germline-derived CDR1 and CDR2 are LNHNV and YYDKDF (reference sequence). CDR3 loop: CATSRGASVVETQYF. The CDR3 nucleotides read TGTGCCACCAGCAGGGGAGCTAGCGTAGTAGAGACCCAGTACTTC.

This chain uses TRBV7-6 with TRBJ1-5; 7 nucleotides match TRBD1. Trimming at V came to 2 bases and at J to 4 bases, leaving 5 bases not matched to a gene. The length of the CDR3 is 15 residues. The germline V gene has CDR1 SGHVS and CDR2 FNYEAQ. DNA for the CDR3: TGTGCCAGCAGCTTACGACAGGGCGTTAATCAGCCCCAGCATTTT. Encoded protein: CASSLRQGVNQPQHF.

The chain links TRBV10-2 to TRBJ2-1, with TRBD1 matching 10 bases. Germline lookup yields CDR1 WSHSY and CDR2 SAAADI. The CDR3 loop spans 14 amino acids. V trimming: 6 bases; J trimming: 5 bases; junction bases outside the gene matches: 4. The CDR3 DNA reads as TGCGCCAGCAGGGAAGGACAGGGGGACAATGAGCAGTTCTTC. Protein product: CASREGQGDNEQFF.

The chain recombines TRBV6-5 with TRBJ2-7, with D tentatively TRBD1 (5 bases). Germline CDR1 is MNHEY and CDR2 is SVGAGI. CDR3 size: 13 residues. Trimming left V 8 bases short and J 1 base short, with 12 bases between. CDR3 residues: CASGADYSYEQYF. The CDR3 nucleotides are TGTGCCAGCGGGGCAGATTATTCCTACGAGCAGTACTTC.

V and J are TRBV6-4 and TRBJ2-3; D not certain. V was cut by 2 bases and J by 0 bases, with 9 bases left in between. The CDR3 has 15 amino acids. The germline CDR1 and CDR2 sequences are MRHNA and SNTAGT. The CDR3 sequence is CASSDGVTSTDTQYF. CDR3 nucleotides: TGTGCCAGCAGTGACGGCGTGACTAGCACAGATACGCAGTATTTT.

The chain is built from TRBV27 and TRBJ2-7; 12 bases are a match to TRBD2. CDR3 size: 16 residues. CDR1 is MNHEY and CDR2 is SMNVEV in the germline V gene (reference sequence). J lost 8 bases, V lost 6 bases, and 14 bases had no gene match. CDR3 nucleotides: TGTGCCAGCAGCTCGCATCTAGGGACTAGCGGGTATCAGCAGTACTTC. This translates into CASSSHLGTSGYQQYF.

This clone was seen a few times. The chain links TRBV19 to TRBJ2-1; D possibly corresponds to TRBD1 (6 bases). Germline lookup yields CDR1 LNHDA and CDR2 SQIVND (reference sequence). CDR3 length: 13 residues. V lost 0 bases, J lost 8 bases, and 8 bases lay in between. The CDR3 bases are TGTGCCAGTAGTATAGACAGGGGCCATGAGCAGTTCTTC. It specifies CASSIDRGHEQFF.

On this clone itself: An end of the junction does not agree with germline; a read error may underlie this. V is TRBV7-2 and J is TRBJ2-4; 11 bases agree with TRBD2. CDR3 size: 14 residues. Germline V gene lookup returns CDR1 SGHTA and CDR2 FQGNSA. CDR3 sequence (DNA): TGTGCCAGCAGCTTAGAGATAGCGGGGGGGCGATGGAACTTC. Residues: CASSLEIAGGRWNF.

The chain's CDR3 is CASSLFSYNEQFF. The DNA for the CDR3 is TGTGCCAGCAGCTTATTCAGTTACAATGAGCAGTTCTTC. The chain carries TRBV7-2 and TRBJ2-1; D call uncertain. This CDR3 contains 13 residues. Germline V gene data show CDR1 as SGHTA and CDR2 as FQGNSA. Trimming cost V 2 bases and J 4 bases, with 6 bases left between them. Looking up the rest from reference TRBV7-2 and TRBJ2-1 gives the full variable domain: GAGVSQSPSNKVTEKGKDVELRCDPISGHTALYWYRQSLGQGLEFLIYFQGNSAPDKSGLPSDRFSAERTGGSVSTLTIQRTQQEDSAVYLCASSLFSYNEQFFGPGTRLTVL.

The V call is TRBV27, the J call TRBJ2-2; 9 bases map to TRBD1. Germline V gives CDR1 MNHEY, CDR2 SMNVEV (reference sequence). With 6 bases clipped from V and 1 base from J, the junction kept 9 bases outside the gene matches. The CDR3 totals 17 residues. The chain's CDR3 is CASRPGQGQKNTGELFF. The CDR3 DNA reads TGTGCCAGCAGGCCGGGACAGGGTCAAAAGAACACCGGGGAGCTGTTTTTT.

The rearrangement uses TRBV30 and TRBJ1-2; no reliable D call. Per germline, CDR1 GTSNPN and CDR2 SVGIG (reference sequence). V was shortened by 3 bases and J by 4 bases, with 9 bases between the two germline ends. The CDR3 runs 12 residues. CDR3 loop: CAWSPLIYGYTF. Written as DNA, the CDR3 is TGTGCCTGGAGCCCCCTTATCTATGGCTACACCTTC.

V gene TRBV7-2 combines with J gene TRBJ1-4, with TRBD1 matching over 8 bases. Germline CDR1 reads SGHTA; CDR2 reads FQGNSA. This CDR3 is built from 14 residues. The V gene end was trimmed by 4 bases and the J gene end by 11 bases; junction bases not matched to a gene: 9. CDR3 bases: TGTGCCAGCAGCTCGAGGACAGGGCCGGGGAAACTGTTTTTT. It yields the protein CASSSRTGPGKLFF. Looking up the rest from reference TRBV7-2 and TRBJ1-4 gives the full variable domain: GAGVSQSPSNKVTEKGKDVELRCDPISGHTALYWYRQSLGQGLEFLIYFQGNSAPDKSGLPSDRFSAERTGGSVSTLTIQRTQQEDSAVYLCASSSRTGPGKLFFGSGTQLSVL.

This sequence joins TRBV6-4 and TRBJ1-6; TRBD1 matches at 9 bases. Trimming at V came to 2 bases and at J to 16 bases, leaving 9 bases not matched to a gene. The length of the CDR3 is 14 residues. The V gene's germline CDR1 is MRHNA and CDR2 SNTAGT. In DNA, the CDR3 is TGTGCCAGCAGTGACCAACCGGACAGGGGCCAACTCCACTTT. It is translated as CASSDQPDRGQLHF.

V gene TRBV11-2 combines with J gene TRBJ2-3; a weak D match, TRBD2 (6 bases). Trimming pared 4 bases from V and 1 base from J, leaving 12 bases between. CDR1 and CDR2 from the germline V gene are SGHAT and FQNNGV. The CDR3 has 15 amino acids. This chain's CDR3 is CASSSGSLRTDTQYF. DNA of the CDR3: TGTGCCAGCAGCTCCGGGAGTCTGCGCACAGATACGCAGTATTTT.

The rearrangement uses TRBV5-5 and TRBJ1-2; D is uncertain. The CDR3 runs to 13 residues. V lost 5 bases and J lost 4, with 12 bases in between. The germline CDR1 and CDR2 sequences are SGHKS and YYEKEE (reference sequence). The DNA for the CDR3 is TGTGCCAGCAGTCCCGTCCCGAGCTATGGCTACACCTTC. Protein product: CASSPVPSYGYTF.

As for this clone: Relative to the germline gene, one junction end is altered; a read error may explain this. The V and J genes are TRBV5-4 and TRBJ2-7; TRBD2 aligns across 7 bases. Per the germline V gene, CDR1 is SGHNT and CDR2 is YYREEE (reference sequence). The CDR3 is 14 residues long. In DNA form, the CDR3 reads TGTGCCAGCAGCTCCGGACTAGTCTCCCACGAGCAGTACTTC. Amino acid sequence: CASSSGLVSHEQYF.

CDR3 loop: CASMHKGTEAFF. DNA for the CDR3: TGTGCCAGTATGCATAAGGGGACTGAAGCTTTCTTT. The V call is TRBV19, the J call TRBJ1-1; the D gene is possibly TRBD1 (5 bases). The CDR3 has 12 amino acids. V dropped 7 bases and J dropped 5 bases, with 11 bases sitting between them. Per the germline V gene, CDR1 is LNHDA and CDR2 is SQIVND (reference sequence). The full variable domain, its missing parts supplied by reference TRBV19 and TRBJ1-1, is DGGITQSPKYLFRKEGQNVTLSCEQNLNHDAMYWYRQDPGQGLRLIYYSQIVNDFQKGDIAEGYSVSREKKESFPLTVTSAQKNPTAFYLCASMHKGTEAFFGQGTRLTVV.

The J gene is TRBJ1-1, the V gene TRBV28, with 11 bases identical to TRBD1. The CDR3 has 14 residues. V shed 1 base and J 8 bases; nucleotides not matched to a gene: 3. Germline lookup yields CDR1 MDHEN and CDR2 SYDVKM. CDR3 DNA sequence: TGTGCCAGCAGTTTATTAGGACAGGGGGCCGAAGCTTTCTTT. Encoded protein: CASSLLGQGAEAFF.

The chain employs TRBV2 and TRBJ1-4, with D perhaps matching TRBD1 (5 bases). The CDR3 consists of 15 residues. Trimming removed 4 bases from V and 2 bases from J, with 11 bases in between. Germline V CDR1 and CDR2: SNHLY, FYNNEI. CDR3 loop: CASSVEKGTNEKLFF. The CDR3 DNA follows: TGTGCCAGCAGTGTCGAGAAGGGGACTAATGAAAAACTGTTTTTT.

This chain joins TRBV18 and TRBJ2-1; D is perhaps TRBD1 (6 bases). The CDR3 sequence is 16 residues long. CDR1 and CDR2 (germline): KGHSH, LQKENI. V was cut by 3 bases and J by 0 bases, with 12 bases left in between. CDR3 nucleotides: TGTGCCAGCTCACCGGGGGCAGGGGACTCCTACAATGAGCAGTTCTTC. It encodes CASSPGAGDSYNEQFF. The variable domain in full, with the rest retrieved from reference TRBV18 and TRBJ2-1, is NAGVMQNPRHLVRRRGQEARLRCSPMKGHSHVYWYRQLPEEGLKFMVYLQKENIIDESGMPKERFSAEFPKEGPSILRIQQVVRGDSAAYFCASSPGAGDSYNEQFFGPGTRLTVL.

This clone was counted a few times. The CDR3: CASSLARASGITYEQYF. In nucleotides, the CDR3 is TGCGCCAGCAGCTTGGCCCGGGCTAGCGGGATTACCTACGAGCAGTACTTC. This chain uses TRBV5-1 with TRBJ2-7; 9 bases fit TRBD2. V lost 0 bases and J lost 2; bases outside the gene matches: 9. The CDR3 has 17 amino acids. Germline V lookup: CDR1 SGHRS, CDR2 YFSETQ.

The chain joins TRBV4-3 to TRBJ1-2, with 9 bases identical to TRBD1. The CDR3 length is 15 residues. J gave up 5 bases and V 1 base, and 5 bases lay outside the gene matches. The germline V gene has CDR1 LGHNA and CDR2 YSLEER. The CDR3 sequence is CASSQGLGTGYGYTF. CDR3 DNA: TGCGCCAGCAGCCAAGGTTTAGGGACAGGGTATGGCTACACCTTC.

The V gene is TRBV9, the J gene TRBJ2-1; a weak D match, TRBD2 (6 bases). Germline lookup yields CDR1 SGDLS and CDR2 YYNGEE. Trimming cost V 0 bases and J 2 bases, with 15 bases left between them. The CDR3 extends over 17 amino acids. CDR3 DNA sequence: TGTGCCAGCAGCGTAGATTTGGGCGGCGGGACCTACAATGAGCAGTTCTTC. Translation: CASSVDLGGGTYNEQFF.

The chain links TRBV28 to TRBJ1-2, with D perhaps matching TRBD1 (6 bases). The germline CDR1 and CDR2 sequences are MDHEN and SYDVKM. The length of the CDR3 is 14 residues. Trimming left V 4 bases short and J 8 bases short, with 17 bases between. This CDR3 is CASSWPQGAYGYTF. The CDR3 region has the DNA TGTGCCAGCAGTTGGCCACAGGGTGCGTACGGCTACACCTTC.

This chain links TRBV27 with TRBJ1-5; the D is unclear. Germline CDR1 reads MNHEY; CDR2 reads SMNVEV (reference sequence). V gave up 0 bases and J gave up 5 bases, with 8 bases separating them. The length of the CDR3 is 14 residues. This CDR3 reads CASSLSANYQPQHF. The CDR3 DNA reads as TGTGCCAGCAGTTTATCAGCCAACTATCAGCCCCAGCATTTT.

The V call is TRBV7-8, the J call TRBJ1-5; a possible D gene is TRBD1 (6 bases). The CDR3 is 17 residues long. The V gene's germline CDR1 is SGHVS and CDR2 FQNEAQ. Between the trimmed V and J ends, which lost 4 bases and 2 bases, there was a span of 18 bases. In nucleotides, the CDR3 is TGTGCCAGCAGCTCCAAGACAGGTGCGGGGGGCAATCAGCCCCAGCATTTT. Translation gives CASSSKTGAGGNQPQHF.

This sequence joins TRBV5-6 and TRBJ1-6, with 8 nucleotides matching TRBD1. CDR3 length: 14 amino acids. V shed 3 bases, J shed 7 bases, and the junction held 3 bases outside the gene matches. Germline V gene lookup returns CDR1 SGHDT and CDR2 YYEEEE. The CDR3, as DNA: TGTGCCAGCAGCTCGGACAGGGTGAATTCACCCCTCCACTTT. Protein sequence: CASSSDRVNSPLHF. The entire variable domain, with the rest obtained from reference TRBV5-6 and TRBJ1-6, is as follows: DAGVTQSPTHLIKTRGQQVTLRCSPKSGHDTVSWYQQALGQGPQFIFQYYEEEERQRGNFPDRFSGHQFPNYSSELNVNALLLGDSALYLCASSSDRVNSPLHFGNGTRLTVT.

This clone was seen a handful of times. The gene calls are TRBV27 and TRBJ2-5; 8 bases line up with TRBD2. The CDR3 consists of 14 residues. CDR1 is MNHEY and CDR2 is SMNVEV in the germline V gene (reference sequence). V lost 5 bases to trimming and J lost 3 bases; unmatched junction nucleotides: 5. This chain's CDR3 is CASSHLAGEETQYF. DNA for the CDR3: TGTGCCAGCAGTCATCTAGCGGGCGAAGAGACCCAGTACTTC.

The V gene is TRBV2, the J gene TRBJ2-1; tentative D call: TRBD2 (6 bases). With 7 bases removed from V and 6 bases from J, the gap between germline ends came to 22 bases. The CDR3 is 16 amino acids. Per germline, CDR1 SNHLY and CDR2 FYNNEI. In nucleotides, the CDR3 is TGTGCCAGCACCCCGAACGGGGGTGATAGTGGCAATGAGCAGTTCTTC. This encodes CASTPNGGDSGNEQFF.